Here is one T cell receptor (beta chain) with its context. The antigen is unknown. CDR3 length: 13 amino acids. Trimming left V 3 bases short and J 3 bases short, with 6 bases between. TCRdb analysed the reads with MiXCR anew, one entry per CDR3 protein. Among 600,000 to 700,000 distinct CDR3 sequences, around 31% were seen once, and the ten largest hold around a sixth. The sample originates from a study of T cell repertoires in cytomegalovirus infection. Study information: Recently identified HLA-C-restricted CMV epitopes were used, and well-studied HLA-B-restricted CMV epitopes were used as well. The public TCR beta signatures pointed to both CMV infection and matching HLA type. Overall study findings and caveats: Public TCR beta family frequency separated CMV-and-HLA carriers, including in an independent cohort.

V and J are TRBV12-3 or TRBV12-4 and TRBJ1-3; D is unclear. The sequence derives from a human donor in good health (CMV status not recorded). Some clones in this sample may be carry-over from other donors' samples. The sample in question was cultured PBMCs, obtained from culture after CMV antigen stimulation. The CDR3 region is CASSFDDGNTIYF. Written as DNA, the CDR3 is TGTGCCAGCAGTTTCGATGATGGAAACACCATATATTTT.